The rows below give T cell receptor beta chains drawn from one sample of a study of T cell changes during pregnancy in multiple sclerosis. This table comes from immunoSEQ multiplex PCR, and its TCRdb copy is limited to in-frame clones, with some not included. The sample includes about 46,000 clones, 92% of them seen just once. The sequencing here drew on CD4+ T cells from peripheral blood mononuclear cells, taken after pregnancy. Receptor source: a female donor with multiple sclerosis, enrolled in a pregnancy study. Both conserved end residues are trimmed from each CDR3.

v_gene	j_gene	CDR3aa
TRBV6-5	TRBJ2-7	ASSYRPGQTYEQY
TRBV5-1	TRBJ1-3	ASRTGGGNTIY
TRBV15	TRBJ2-2	ATSRDTVTGELF
TRBV19	TRBJ2-7	ASSMSGSYEQY
TRBV5-4	TRBJ2-1	ASSLSREGEQF
TRBV5-6	TRBJ1-5	ASSLRYNQPQH
TRBV6-5	TRBJ2-1	ASSYSRLASYNEQF
TRBV11-3	TRBJ2-2	ASSGGGVLTGELF
TRBV27	TRBJ1-3	ASRMTGTGNTIY
TRBV15	TRBJ2-1	ATSRDLLGGNEQF
TRBV6-6	TRBJ1-1	ASSYSSDSHNTEAF
TRBV7-9	TRBJ2-5	ASSLGRVQETQY
TRBV7-2	TRBJ2-2	ASSLRLAGGADTGELF
TRBV5-6	TRBJ2-1	ASSLFTGATGGNEQF
TRBV7-9	TRBJ1-5	ASSSDRASNQPQH
TRBV9	TRBJ1-1	ASSVDVQGRSKNTEAF
TRBV29-1	TRBJ2-1	SVLRQNNEQF
TRBV14	TRBJ1-1	ASSQSLGQGGTEAF
TRBV28	TRBJ2-3	ASGSGLAGPGRTDTQY
TRBV7-6	TRBJ1-3	ASSLAGVGNTIY
TRBV25-1	TRBJ2-1	ASSKPGLAGDNEQF
TRBV5-1	TRBJ2-3	ASSTGTSGKADTQY
TRBV27	TRBJ1-3	ASSLNARWSGNTIY
TRBV5-8	TRBJ2-5	ASSFPPGGIEETQY
TRBV6-1	TRBJ1-2	ASSARQSGGYT
TRBV5-1	TRBJ2-3	ASSPGLAGADTQY
TRBV30	TRBJ2-7	AWSPPTGFGEQY
TRBV2	TRBJ2-7	ASRELAGGSYEQY
TRBV6-1	TRBJ1-2	ASKGGQGLGGYT
TRBV6-1	TRBJ1-5	ASRDRGGQPQH
TRBV9	TRBJ2-3	ASSGHSGSTDTQY
TRBV7-2	TRBJ2-3	ASSSYGGRTDTQY
TRBV6-1	TRBJ2-7	ASGLAGAGREQY
TRBV2	TRBJ2-7	ASSEVRAIPRREQY
TRBV7-9	TRBJ1-4	ASAKGADEKLF
TRBV7-2	TRBJ1-3	ASSYYASSGNTIY
TRBV4-1	TRBJ2-5	ASSPRLAGGGGETQY
TRBV6-1	TRBJ1-5	ASSLLGRTNQPQH
TRBV5-4	TRBJ1-4	ASRGEGGNEKLF
TRBV7-9	TRBJ1-2	ASSSQGARDYGYT
TRBV6-5	TRBJ1-1	ASKRRGALNTEAF
TRBV19	TRBJ1-1	ASSPTGGTEAF
TRBV5-1	TRBJ2-2	ASSSGQANTGELF